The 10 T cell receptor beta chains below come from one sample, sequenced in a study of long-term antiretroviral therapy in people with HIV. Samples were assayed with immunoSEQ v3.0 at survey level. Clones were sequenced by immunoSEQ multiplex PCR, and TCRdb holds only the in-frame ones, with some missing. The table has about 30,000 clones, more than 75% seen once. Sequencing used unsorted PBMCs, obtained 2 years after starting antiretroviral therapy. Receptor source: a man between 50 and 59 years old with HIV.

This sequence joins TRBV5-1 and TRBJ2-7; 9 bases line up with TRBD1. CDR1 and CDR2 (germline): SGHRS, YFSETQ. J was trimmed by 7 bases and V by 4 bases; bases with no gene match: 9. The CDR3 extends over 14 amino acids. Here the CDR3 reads CASSAGTGLQEQYF. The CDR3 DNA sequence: TGCGCCAGCAGCGCCGGGACAGGGCTACAGGAGCAGTACTTC.

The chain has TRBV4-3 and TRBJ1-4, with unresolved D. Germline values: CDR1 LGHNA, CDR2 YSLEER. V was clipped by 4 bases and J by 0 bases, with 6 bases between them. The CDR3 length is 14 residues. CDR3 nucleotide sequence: TGCGCCAGCAGCCCAACCACAACTAATGAAAAACTGTTTTTT. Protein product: CASSPTTTNEKLFF.

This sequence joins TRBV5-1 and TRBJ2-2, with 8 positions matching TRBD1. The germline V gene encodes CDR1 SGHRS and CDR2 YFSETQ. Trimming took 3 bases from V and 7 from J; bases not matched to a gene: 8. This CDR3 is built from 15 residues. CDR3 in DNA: TGCGCCAGCAGCTCACTGACAGGGGCGGACGGGGAGCTGTTTTTT. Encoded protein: CASSSLTGADGELFF.

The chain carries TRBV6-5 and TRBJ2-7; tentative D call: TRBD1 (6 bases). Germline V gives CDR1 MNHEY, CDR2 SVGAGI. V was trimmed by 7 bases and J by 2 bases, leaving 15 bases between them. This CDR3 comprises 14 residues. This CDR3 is CASTPGDKAYEQYF. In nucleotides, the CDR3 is TGTGCCAGCACCCCCGGGGACAAGGCCTACGAGCAGTACTTC.

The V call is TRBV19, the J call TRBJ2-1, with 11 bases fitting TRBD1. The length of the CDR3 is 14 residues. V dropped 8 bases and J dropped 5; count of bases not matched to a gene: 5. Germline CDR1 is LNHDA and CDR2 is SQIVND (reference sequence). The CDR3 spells CASRQGQGDNEQFF. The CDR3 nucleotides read TGTGCCAGTCGTCAGGGACAGGGGGACAATGAGCAGTTCTTC.

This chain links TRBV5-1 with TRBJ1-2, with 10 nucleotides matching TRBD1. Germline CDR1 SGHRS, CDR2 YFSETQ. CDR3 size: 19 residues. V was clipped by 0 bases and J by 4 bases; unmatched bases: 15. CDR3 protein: CASSLEVGTGDIGFYGYTF. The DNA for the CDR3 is TGCGCCAGCAGCTTGGAGGTCGGGACAGGGGATATTGGGTTCTATGGCTACACCTTC. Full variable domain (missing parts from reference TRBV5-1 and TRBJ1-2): KAGVTQTPRYLIKTRGQQVTLSCSPISGHRSVSWYQQTPGQGLQFLFEYFSETQRNKGNFPGRFSGRQFSNSRSEMNVSTLELGDSALYLCASSLEVGTGDIGFYGYTFGSGTRLTVV.

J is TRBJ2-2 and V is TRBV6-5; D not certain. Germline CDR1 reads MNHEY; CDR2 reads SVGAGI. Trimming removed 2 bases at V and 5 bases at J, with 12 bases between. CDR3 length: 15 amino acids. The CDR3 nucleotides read TGTGCCAGCAGTTACGAACGAGTCGGAACCGGGGAGCTGTTTTTT. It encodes CASSYERVGTGELFF.

Here the CDR3 DNA reads TGCGCCAGCAGCTTGGAGGCGGGGAACTATGGCTACACCTTC. Amino acids: CASSLEAGNYGYTF. The V gene is TRBV5-1, the J gene TRBJ1-2; D gene unclear. With 0 bases removed from V and 2 bases from J, the gap between germline ends came to 8 bases. The V gene's germline CDR1 is SGHRS and CDR2 YFSETQ. The CDR3 has 14 residues.

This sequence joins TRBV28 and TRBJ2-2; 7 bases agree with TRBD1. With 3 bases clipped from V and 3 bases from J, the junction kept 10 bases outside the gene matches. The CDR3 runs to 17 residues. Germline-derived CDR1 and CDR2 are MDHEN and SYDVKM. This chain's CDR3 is CASSFYGRGMDTGELFF. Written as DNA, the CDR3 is TGTGCCAGCAGTTTTTATGGCAGGGGGATGGACACCGGGGAGCTGTTTTTT.

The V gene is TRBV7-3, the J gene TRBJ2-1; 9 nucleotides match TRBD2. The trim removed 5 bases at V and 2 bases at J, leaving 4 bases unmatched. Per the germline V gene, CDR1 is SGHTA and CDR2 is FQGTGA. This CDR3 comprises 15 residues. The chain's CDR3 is CASSLRGGAYNEQFF. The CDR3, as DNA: TGTGCCAGCAGCCTGCGGGGGGGTGCCTACAATGAGCAGTTCTTC.